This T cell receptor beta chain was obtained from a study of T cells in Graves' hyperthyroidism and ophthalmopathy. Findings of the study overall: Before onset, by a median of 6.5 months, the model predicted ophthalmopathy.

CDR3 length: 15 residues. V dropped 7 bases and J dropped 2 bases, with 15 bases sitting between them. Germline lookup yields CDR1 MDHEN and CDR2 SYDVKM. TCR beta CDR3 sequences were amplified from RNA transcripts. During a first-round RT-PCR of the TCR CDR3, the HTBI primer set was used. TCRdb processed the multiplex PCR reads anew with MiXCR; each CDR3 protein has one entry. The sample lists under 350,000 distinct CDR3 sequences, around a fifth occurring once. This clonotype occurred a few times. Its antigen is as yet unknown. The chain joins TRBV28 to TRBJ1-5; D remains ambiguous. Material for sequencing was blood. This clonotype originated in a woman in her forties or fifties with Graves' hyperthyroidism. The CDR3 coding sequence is TGTGCCAGCATAGAACAAGAGGTAGGCAATCAGCCCCAGCATTTT. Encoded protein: CASIEQEVGNQPQHF.